This entry lists 18 T cell receptor beta chains sequenced from one sample in a study of graft-versus-host responses after intestinal transplantation. Sequencing used immunoSEQ multiplex PCR; TCRdb keeps in-frame clones, though not all of them. The sample has about 90,000 clones; roughly 91% are singletons. No antigen is known for these receptors. This specimen consisted of unstimulated CD8+ T cells sorted from spleen or lymph node cells, obtained before transplant. These receptor sequences come from a human donor who was the organ donor for an intestinal transplant.

On this clone itself: Additional DNA sequences in this sample encode the identical CDR3. The CDR3 DNA sequence: TGTGCCAGCAGCGCCGGGACAGGGCCAGTCGAGCAGTACTTC. This codes for CASSAGTGPVEQYF. The chain employs TRBV9 and TRBJ2-7; TRBD1 matches at 9 bases. CDR3 length equals 14 residues. J was trimmed by 6 bases and V by 3 bases; bases with no gene match: 7. Germline V lookup: CDR1 SGDLS, CDR2 YYNGEE. Variable domain in full (rest from reference TRBV9 and TRBJ2-7): DSGVTQTPKHLITATGQRVTLRCSPRSGDLSVYWYQQSLDQGLQFLIQYYNGEERAKGNILERFSAQQFPDLHSELNLSSLELGDSALYFCASSAGTGPVEQYFGPGTRLTVT.

J is TRBJ1-5 and V is TRBV28; 7 nucleotides agree with TRBD1. Trimming removed 6 bases from V and 0 bases from J; junction bases left unmatched: 11. The CDR3 has 17 amino acids. The V gene's germline CDR1 is MDHEN and CDR2 SYDVKM. The CDR3 protein is CASSPDRVPYSNQPQHF. CDR3 nucleotide sequence: TGTGCCAGCAGCCCTGACAGGGTCCCCTATAGCAATCAGCCCCAGCATTTT.

The V gene is TRBV2, the J gene TRBJ1-1; TRBD1 matches at 7 bases. CDR3 length: 15 amino acids. Germline V CDR1 and CDR2: SNHLY, FYNNEI. After removal of 8 bases from V and 3 bases from J, the junction contained 12 bases not matched to a gene. CDR3 region: CASPGGRGPDTEAFF. As DNA, the CDR3 is TGTGCCAGCCCCGGGGGAAGGGGGCCGGACACTGAAGCTTTCTTT.

Of note for this clone: At the DNA level, this CDR3 is encoded by other sequences in the same sample as well. The chain uses TRBV6-4 and TRBJ2-1; TRBD2 matches at 10 bases. Looked up from germline, CDR1 is MRHNA and CDR2 is SNTAGT. V was clipped by 6 bases and J by 4 bases; unmatched bases: 6. The CDR3 contains 15 residues. The chain's CDR3 is CASSPLAGTYNEQFF. The CDR3 nucleotides are TGTGCCAGCAGCCCACTAGCGGGGACTTACAATGAGCAGTTCTTC.

V gene TRBV11-1 combines with J gene TRBJ2-7, with D tentatively TRBD1 (6 bases). Looked up from germline, CDR1 is SGHAT and CDR2 is FQDESV (reference sequence). This CDR3 is 13 amino acids long. V lost 3 bases to trimming and J lost 5 bases, with 11 bases between them. The chain's CDR3 is CASSLAGDNEQYF. CDR3 in DNA: TGTGCCAGCAGCTTGGCAGGGGATAACGAGCAGTACTTC.

This chain joins TRBV19 and TRBJ1-2; tentatively, D is TRBD1 (6 bases). Trimming pared 5 bases from V and 4 bases from J, leaving 17 bases between. Germline V CDR1 and CDR2: LNHDA, SQIVND (reference sequence). There are 15 residues in the CDR3. CDR3 loop: CASSVGAASTYGYTF. The CDR3 DNA reads TGTGCCAGTAGTGTGGGGGCGGCCTCCACCTATGGCTACACCTTC.

This clone was seen only once. The chain couples TRBV7-9 to TRBJ1-4; 11 nucleotides align to TRBD1. From germline, CDR1 is SEHNR and CDR2 FQNEAQ (reference sequence). Unmatched junction bases numbered 3, after V lost 4 bases and J lost 8 bases. There are 14 residues in the CDR3. The CDR3 region has the DNA TGTGCCAGCAGCTCCCGGGACAGGGGGGAAAAACTGTTTTTT. Translating gives CASSSRDRGEKLFF.

This chain connects TRBV19 to TRBJ1-5, with 7 bases aligning to TRBD1. V was clipped by 8 bases and J by 5 bases; unmatched bases: 15. The CDR3 length is 16 residues. Per the germline V gene, CDR1 is LNHDA and CDR2 is SQIVND (reference sequence). The CDR3 loop reads CASLRNGQENYQPQHF. For the CDR3, the DNA is TGTGCCAGTCTGCGAAATGGACAGGAAAACTATCAGCCCCAGCATTTT.

This clone appeared once. The chain combines TRBV19 with TRBJ2-7; the D is unclear. Trimming stripped 3 bases from V and 0 bases from J, with 12 bases between. The CDR3 length is 15 residues. CDR1 LNHDA and CDR2 SQIVND come from the germline V gene (reference sequence). Here the CDR3 reads CASSIDLGLSYEQYF. Written as DNA, the CDR3 is TGTGCCAGTAGTATTGATCTGGGCCTCTCCTACGAGCAGTACTTC.

V is TRBV19 and J is TRBJ2-1, with 8 bases matching TRBD2. The J segment lost 0 bases and the V segment lost 5 bases, leaving 3 bases of the junction unmatched. CDR3 length: 15 residues. Germline V gives CDR1 LNHDA, CDR2 SQIVND (reference sequence). The CDR3 is CASSAAGGSYNEQFF. The CDR3, as DNA: TGTGCCAGTAGTGCGGCGGGGGGCTCCTACAATGAGCAGTTCTTC. The full variable domain, rest sourced from reference TRBV19 and TRBJ2-1, is DGGITQSPKYLFRKEGQNVTLSCEQNLNHDAMYWYRQDPGQGLRLIYYSQIVNDFQKGDIAEGYSVSREKKESFPLTVTSAQKNPTAFYLCASSAAGGSYNEQFFGPGTRLTVL.

This chain links TRBV4-1 with TRBJ2-7; 9 positions match TRBD1. The CDR3 is 18 residues long. With V trimmed by 1 base and J by 5 bases, 15 bases remained unmatched. Looked up from germline, CDR1 is MGHRA and CDR2 is YSYEKL. The DNA for the CDR3 is TGCGCCAGCAGCCAAGGTCCTCAGGAAGGGACAGGGAGTAACGAGCAGTACTTC. Protein product: CASSQGPQEGTGSNEQYF.

The genes are TRBV13 and TRBJ2-1, with 11 bases that match TRBD2. The CDR3 is 17 residues long. V trimming: 2 bases; J trimming: 9 bases; junction bases outside the gene matches: 12. The germline CDR1 and CDR2 sequences are PRHDT and FYEKMQ (reference sequence). CDR3 loop: CASSLFLAGGFQSEQFF. The CDR3 DNA reads TGTGCCAGCAGCTTATTTCTAGCGGGAGGTTTTCAGAGTGAGCAGTTCTTC. Full variable domain (missing parts from reference TRBV13 and TRBJ2-1): AAGVIQSPRHLIKEKRETATLKCYPIPRHDTVYWYQQGPGQDPQFLISFYEKMQSDKGSIPDRFSAQQFSDYHSELNMSSLELGDSALYFCASSLFLAGGFQSEQFFGPGTRLTVL.

For this clone: This same CDR3 is encoded by further DNA sequences in the sample. V gene TRBV6-5 combines with J gene TRBJ1-1; 8 bases are a match to TRBD1. The germline gives CDR1 MNHEY, CDR2 SVGAGI. The CDR3 is 14 residues long. V lost 2 bases to trimming and J lost 1 base; unmatched junction nucleotides: 0. As DNA, the CDR3 is TGTGCCAGCAGTTACGGACAGGGGAACACTGAAGCTTTCTTT. Residues: CASSYGQGNTEAFF.

This rearrangement joins TRBV9 to TRBJ1-2; a possible D gene is TRBD1 (6 bases). The V gene lost 4 bases and the J gene lost 5 bases, with 18 bases spanning the gap. CDR1 and CDR2 from the germline V gene are SGDLS and YYNGEE. This CDR3 has 15 residues. DNA of the CDR3: TGTGCCAGCAGCCCCGGGGGGGCCCCTACTTATGGCTACACCTTC. Its translation is CASSPGGAPTYGYTF.

The rearrangement uses TRBV28 and TRBJ1-2; D may be TRBD1 (6 bases). The germline V gene has CDR1 MDHEN and CDR2 SYDVKM. The CDR3 runs 13 residues. Trimming removed 6 bases at V and 3 bases at J, with 11 bases between. CDR3 residues: CASRQGRYYGYTF. CDR3 DNA: TGTGCCAGCAGACAGGGACGATACTATGGCTACACCTTC.

V is TRBV7-3 and J is TRBJ2-7; 11 bases align to TRBD2. This CDR3 spans 17 amino acids. V trimming: 1 base; J trimming: 5 bases; junction bases outside the gene matches: 10. Looked up from germline, CDR1 is SGHTA and CDR2 is FQGTGA. CDR3 protein: CASSLSPRSGGDNEQYF. The CDR3 coding sequence is TGTGCCAGCAGCTTAAGCCCCCGTAGCGGGGGGGATAACGAGCAGTACTTC.

This chain joins TRBV30 and TRBJ1-3; the D is unclear. Trimming took 3 bases from V and 1 from J, leaving 13 bases between them. Germline loops: CDR1 GTSNPN, CDR2 SVGIG (reference sequence). The CDR3 sequence is 15 residues long. Here the CDR3 DNA reads TGTGCCTGGAGCGCGACTGCTCGGTCTGGAAACACCATATATTTT. Its protein is CAWSATARSGNTIYF.

The chain combines TRBV5-4 with TRBJ2-7; 7 positions agree with TRBD2. The CDR3 has 15 residues. Looked up from germline, CDR1 is SGHNT and CDR2 is YYREEE (reference sequence). CDR3 nucleotides: TGTGCCAGCAGCTCTTGGGGGGGGACGGCGATTCCTCTTGTTGTC. Its protein is CASSSWGGTAIPLVV.